In this sample, the clone carrying this TCR beta chain turned up a few times. Its antigen is unidentified. Germline V CDR1 and CDR2: SNHLY, FYNNEI. The trim removed 0 bases at V and 0 bases at J, leaving 7 bases unmatched. The length of the CDR3 is 19 residues. The data belong to a study of blood T cells in healthy people across ages. Whole-study results and caveats: The study found TCR beta diversity correlated strongly with naive T cell percentage.

Then a second PCR, running roughly 7 to 11 cycles, was carried out with a sample-barcoded 5' primer and a J-beta primer mix. One entry per CDR3 protein results from TCRdb running MiXCR on the 5' RACE reads. The top ten clones hold 15% to 19% of a sample with approximately 700,000 distinct CDR3 sequences, approximately 30% of them seen once. Each sample yielded at least 5 micrograms of PBMC total RNA. The chain is built from TRBV2 and TRBJ1-4, with 10 bases identical to TRBD1. Material: blood. The source of this sequence is an elderly woman in good health. For the CDR3, the DNA is TGTGCCAGCAGTGAAGCGCCGACAGGGGGCCTGACAACTAATGAAAAACTGTTTTTT. As protein: CASSEAPTGGLTTNEKLFF.